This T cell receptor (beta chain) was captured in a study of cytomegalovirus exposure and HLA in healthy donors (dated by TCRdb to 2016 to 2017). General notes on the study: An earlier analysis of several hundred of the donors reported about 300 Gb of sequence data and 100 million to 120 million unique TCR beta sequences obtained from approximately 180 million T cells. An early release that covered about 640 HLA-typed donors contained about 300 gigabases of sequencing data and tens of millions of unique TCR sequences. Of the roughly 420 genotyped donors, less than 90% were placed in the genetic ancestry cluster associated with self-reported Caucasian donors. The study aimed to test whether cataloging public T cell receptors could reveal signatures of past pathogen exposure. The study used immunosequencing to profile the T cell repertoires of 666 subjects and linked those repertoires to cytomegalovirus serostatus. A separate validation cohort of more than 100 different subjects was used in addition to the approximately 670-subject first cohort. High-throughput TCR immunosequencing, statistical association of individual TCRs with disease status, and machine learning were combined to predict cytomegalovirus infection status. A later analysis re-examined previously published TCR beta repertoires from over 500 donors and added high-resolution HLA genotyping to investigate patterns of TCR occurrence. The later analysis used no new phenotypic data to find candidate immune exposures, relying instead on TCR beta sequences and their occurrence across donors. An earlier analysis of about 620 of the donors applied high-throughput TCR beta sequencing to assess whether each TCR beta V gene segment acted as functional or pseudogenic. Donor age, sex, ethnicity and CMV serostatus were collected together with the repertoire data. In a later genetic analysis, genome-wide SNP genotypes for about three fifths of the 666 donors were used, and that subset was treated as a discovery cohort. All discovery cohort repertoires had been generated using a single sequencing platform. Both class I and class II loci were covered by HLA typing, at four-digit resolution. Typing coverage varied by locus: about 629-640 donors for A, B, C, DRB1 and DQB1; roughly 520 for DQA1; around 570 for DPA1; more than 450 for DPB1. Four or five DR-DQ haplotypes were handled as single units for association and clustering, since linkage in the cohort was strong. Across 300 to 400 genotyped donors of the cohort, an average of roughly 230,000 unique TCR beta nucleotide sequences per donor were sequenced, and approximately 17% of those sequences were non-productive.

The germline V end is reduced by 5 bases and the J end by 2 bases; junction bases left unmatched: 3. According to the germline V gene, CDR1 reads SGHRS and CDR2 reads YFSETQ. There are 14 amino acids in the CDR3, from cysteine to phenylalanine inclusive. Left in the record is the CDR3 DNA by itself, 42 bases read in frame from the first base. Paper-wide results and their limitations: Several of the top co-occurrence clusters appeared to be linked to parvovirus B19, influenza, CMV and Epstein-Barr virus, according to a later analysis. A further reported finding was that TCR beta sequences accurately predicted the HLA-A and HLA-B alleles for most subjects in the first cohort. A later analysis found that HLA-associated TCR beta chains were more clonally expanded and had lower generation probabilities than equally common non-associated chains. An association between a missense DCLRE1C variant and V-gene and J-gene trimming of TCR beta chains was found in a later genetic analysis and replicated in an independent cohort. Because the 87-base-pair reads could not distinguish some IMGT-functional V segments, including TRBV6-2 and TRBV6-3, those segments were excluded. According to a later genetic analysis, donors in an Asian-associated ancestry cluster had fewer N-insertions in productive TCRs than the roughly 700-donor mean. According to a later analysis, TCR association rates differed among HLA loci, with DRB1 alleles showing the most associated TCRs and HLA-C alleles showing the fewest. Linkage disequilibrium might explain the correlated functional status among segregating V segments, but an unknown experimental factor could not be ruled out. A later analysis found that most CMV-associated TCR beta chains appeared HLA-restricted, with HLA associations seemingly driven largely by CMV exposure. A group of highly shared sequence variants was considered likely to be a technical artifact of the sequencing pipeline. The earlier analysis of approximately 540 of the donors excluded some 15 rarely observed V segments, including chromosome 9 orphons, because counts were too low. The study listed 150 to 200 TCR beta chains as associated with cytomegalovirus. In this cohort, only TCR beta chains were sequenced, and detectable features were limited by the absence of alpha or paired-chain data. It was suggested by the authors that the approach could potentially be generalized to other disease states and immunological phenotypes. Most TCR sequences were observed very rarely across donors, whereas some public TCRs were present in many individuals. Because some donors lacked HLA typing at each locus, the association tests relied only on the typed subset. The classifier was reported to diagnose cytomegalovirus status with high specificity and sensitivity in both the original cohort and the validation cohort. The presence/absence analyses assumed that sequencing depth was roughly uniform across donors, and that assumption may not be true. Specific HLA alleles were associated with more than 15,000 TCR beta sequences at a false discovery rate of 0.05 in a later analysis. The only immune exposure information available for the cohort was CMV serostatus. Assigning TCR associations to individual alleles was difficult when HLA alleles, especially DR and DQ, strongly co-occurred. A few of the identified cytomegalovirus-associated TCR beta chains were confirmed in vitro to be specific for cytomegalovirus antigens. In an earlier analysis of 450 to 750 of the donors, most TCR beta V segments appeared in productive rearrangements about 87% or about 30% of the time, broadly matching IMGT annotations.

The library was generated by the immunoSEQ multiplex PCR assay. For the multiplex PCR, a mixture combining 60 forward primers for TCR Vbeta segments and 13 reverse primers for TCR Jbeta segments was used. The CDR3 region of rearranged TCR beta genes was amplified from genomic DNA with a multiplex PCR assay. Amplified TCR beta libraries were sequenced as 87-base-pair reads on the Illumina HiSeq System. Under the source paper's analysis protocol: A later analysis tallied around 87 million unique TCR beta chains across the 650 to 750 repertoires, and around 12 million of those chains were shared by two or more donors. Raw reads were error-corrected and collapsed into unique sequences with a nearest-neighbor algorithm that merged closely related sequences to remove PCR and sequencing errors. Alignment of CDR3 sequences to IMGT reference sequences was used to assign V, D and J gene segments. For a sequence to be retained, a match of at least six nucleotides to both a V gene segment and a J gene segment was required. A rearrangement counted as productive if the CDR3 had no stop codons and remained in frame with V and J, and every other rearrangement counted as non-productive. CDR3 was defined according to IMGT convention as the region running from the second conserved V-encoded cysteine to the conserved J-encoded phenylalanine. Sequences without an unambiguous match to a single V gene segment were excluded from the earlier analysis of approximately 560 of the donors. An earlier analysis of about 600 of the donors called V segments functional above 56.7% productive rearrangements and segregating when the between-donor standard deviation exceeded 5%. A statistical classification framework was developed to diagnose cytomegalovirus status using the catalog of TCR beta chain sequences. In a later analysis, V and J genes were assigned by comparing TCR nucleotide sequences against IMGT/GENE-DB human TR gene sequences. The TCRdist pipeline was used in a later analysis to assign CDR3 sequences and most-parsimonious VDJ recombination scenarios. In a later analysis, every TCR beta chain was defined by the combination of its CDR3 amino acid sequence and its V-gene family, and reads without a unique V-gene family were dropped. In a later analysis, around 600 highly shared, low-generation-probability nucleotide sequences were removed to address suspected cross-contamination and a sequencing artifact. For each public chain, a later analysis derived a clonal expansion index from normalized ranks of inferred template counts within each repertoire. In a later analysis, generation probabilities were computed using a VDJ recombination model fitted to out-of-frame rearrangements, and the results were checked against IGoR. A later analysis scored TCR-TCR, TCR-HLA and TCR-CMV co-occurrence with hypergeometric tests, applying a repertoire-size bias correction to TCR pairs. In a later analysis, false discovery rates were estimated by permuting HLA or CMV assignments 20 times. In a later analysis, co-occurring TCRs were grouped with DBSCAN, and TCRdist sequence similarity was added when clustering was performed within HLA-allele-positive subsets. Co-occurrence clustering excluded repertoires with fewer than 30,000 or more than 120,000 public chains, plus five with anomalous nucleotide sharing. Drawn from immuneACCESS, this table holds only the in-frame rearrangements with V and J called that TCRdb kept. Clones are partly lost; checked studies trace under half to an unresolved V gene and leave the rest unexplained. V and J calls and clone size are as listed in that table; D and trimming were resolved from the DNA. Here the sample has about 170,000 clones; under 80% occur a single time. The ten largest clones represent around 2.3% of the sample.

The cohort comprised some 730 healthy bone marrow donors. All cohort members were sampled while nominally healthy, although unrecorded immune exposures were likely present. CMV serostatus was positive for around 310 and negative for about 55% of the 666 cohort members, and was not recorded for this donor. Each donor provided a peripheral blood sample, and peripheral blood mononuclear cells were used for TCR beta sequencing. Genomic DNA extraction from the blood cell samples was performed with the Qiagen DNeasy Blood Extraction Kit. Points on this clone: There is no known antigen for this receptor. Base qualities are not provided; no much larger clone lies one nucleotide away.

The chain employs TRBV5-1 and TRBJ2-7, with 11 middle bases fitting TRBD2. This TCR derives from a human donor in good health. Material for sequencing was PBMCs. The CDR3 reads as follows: CASRSSGGPYEQYF. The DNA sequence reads TGCGCCAGCAGATCTAGCGGGGGGCCCTACGAGCAGTACTTC. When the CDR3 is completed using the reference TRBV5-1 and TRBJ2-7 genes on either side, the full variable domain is KAGVTQTPRYLIKTRGQQVTLSCSPISGHRSVSWYQQTPGQGLQFLFEYFSETQRNKGNFPGRFSGRQFSNSRSEMNVSTLELGDSALYLCASRSSGGPYEQYFGPGTRLTVT.